This entry describes one TCR beta chain. The data were obtained in a study of shared T cell receptors in the human thymus. Assay: immunoSEQ multiplex PCR; the TCRdb copy retains only in-frame clones and omits some. The table records 720,000 or so clones, approximately 83% of them present only once. This CDR3 comprises 16 residues. Trimming shortened V by 4 bases and J by 5 bases, and 20 bases separated the two germline ends. The germline CDR1 and CDR2 sequences are SGHNT and YYREEE (reference sequence). The same sample was also studied in work on human thymus T cells. This second study notes: Donation was from healthy Finnish infants who were having corrective surgery that addressed congenital heart defects. Thymic material originated from resections removed in the course of corrective heart surgery. Thymic and blood repertoires seemed to show skewed V and J gene use. Related studies found that unrelated individuals share highly overlapping thymic repertoires.

The specimen sequenced was thymocytes. The receptor was derived from a girl in the first two years of life with a congenital heart defect. The chain has TRBV5-4 and TRBJ2-3; TRBD1 is a possible D gene (5 bases). The CDR3 loop reads CASSLHRKAPRDTQYF. The CDR3 nucleotides are TGTGCCAGCAGCCTCCACAGGAAAGCCCCGCGAGATACGCAGTATTTT.